This TCR beta chain appears in the sequencing data of a study of breast tumors, draining lymph nodes, adjacent tissues. TCRdb processed the multiplex PCR reads anew with MiXCR; each CDR3 protein has one entry. The table records tens of thousands of distinct CDR3 sequences, 20% to 25% of them present only once. V shed 3 bases and J 7 bases; nucleotides not matched to a gene: 12. Germline CDR1 and CDR2: DFQATT and SNEGSKA (reference sequence). The CDR3 has 16 residues. This clonotype occurred many times. The antigen remains unidentified. Study-wide points: That most tumor T cells come from lymph nodes remained unproven. Compared with basal-like, luminal-like tumors shared significantly more repertoire with nontumor tissue. Compared with lymph nodes, tumors were less diverse; compared with nontumor tissue, more.

This TCR was recovered from a female donor with breast cancer. Some clones in this sample may be carry-over from other donors' samples. The sample comprised breast tumor tissue. The J gene is TRBJ2-1, the V gene TRBV20-1, with 10 bases fitting TRBD2. The CDR3 bases are TGCAGTGCTAGCCAAACCGCTAGCGGGAGATGGAATGAGCAGTTCTTC. Protein: CSASQTASGRWNEQFF.